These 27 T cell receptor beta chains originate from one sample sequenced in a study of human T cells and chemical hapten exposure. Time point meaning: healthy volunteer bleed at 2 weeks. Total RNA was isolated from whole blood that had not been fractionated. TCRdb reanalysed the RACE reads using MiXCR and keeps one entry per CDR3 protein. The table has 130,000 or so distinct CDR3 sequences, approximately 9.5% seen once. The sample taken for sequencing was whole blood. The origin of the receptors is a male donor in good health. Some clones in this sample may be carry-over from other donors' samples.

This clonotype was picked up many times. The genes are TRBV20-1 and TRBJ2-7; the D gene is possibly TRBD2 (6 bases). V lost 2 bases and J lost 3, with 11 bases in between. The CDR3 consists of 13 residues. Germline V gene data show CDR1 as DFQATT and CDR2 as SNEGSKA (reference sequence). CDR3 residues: CSARLLADYEQYF. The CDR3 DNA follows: TGCAGTGCTAGATTACTAGCAGACTACGAGCAGTACTTC.

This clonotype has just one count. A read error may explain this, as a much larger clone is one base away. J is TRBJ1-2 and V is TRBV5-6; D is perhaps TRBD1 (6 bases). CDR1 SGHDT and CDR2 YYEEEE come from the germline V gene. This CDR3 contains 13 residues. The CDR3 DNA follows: TGTGTCAGCAGCGGAGGAGGGGGCTATGGCTACACCTTC. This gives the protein CVSSGGGGYGYTF.

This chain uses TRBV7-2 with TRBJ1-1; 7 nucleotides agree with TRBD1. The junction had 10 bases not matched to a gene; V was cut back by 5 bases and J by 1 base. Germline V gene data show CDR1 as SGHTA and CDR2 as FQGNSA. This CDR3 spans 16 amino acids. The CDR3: CASSRYRGGSNTEAFF. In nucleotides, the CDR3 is TGTGCCAGCAGCCGATACAGGGGAGGGTCGAACACTGAAGCTTTCTTT.

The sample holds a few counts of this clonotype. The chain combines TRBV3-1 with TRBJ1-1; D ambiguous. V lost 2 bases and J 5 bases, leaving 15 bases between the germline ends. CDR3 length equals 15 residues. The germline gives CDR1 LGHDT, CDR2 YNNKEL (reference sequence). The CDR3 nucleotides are TGTGCCAGCAGCCAACCCGGGGAGGGTGGAACTGAAGCTTTCTTT. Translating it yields CASSQPGEGGTEAFF. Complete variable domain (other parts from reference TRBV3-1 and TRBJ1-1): DTAVSQTPKYLVTQMGNDKSIKCEQNLGHDTMYWYKQDSKKFLKIMFSYNNKELIINETVPNRFSPKSPDKAHLNLHINSLELGDSAVYFCASSQPGEGGTEAFFGQGTRLTVV.

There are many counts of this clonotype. CDR3 loop: CASLRDYGYTF. The CDR3 DNA sequence: TGTGCCAGCCTCCGGGACTATGGCTACACCTTC. This chain connects TRBV2 to TRBJ1-2; no definite D call. CDR3 length: 11 amino acids. The ends were cut back, 8 bases at V and 3 bases at J, with 7 bases in the middle. Germline-derived CDR1 and CDR2 are SNHLY and FYNNEI. The full variable domain, in which reference TRBV2 and TRBJ1-2 provide the parts outside the CDR3, is EPEVTQTPSHQVTQMGQEVILRCVPISNHLYFYWYRQILGQKVEFLVSFYNNEISEKSEIFDDQFSVERPDGSNFTLKIRSTKLEDSAMYFCASLRDYGYTFGSGTRLTVV.

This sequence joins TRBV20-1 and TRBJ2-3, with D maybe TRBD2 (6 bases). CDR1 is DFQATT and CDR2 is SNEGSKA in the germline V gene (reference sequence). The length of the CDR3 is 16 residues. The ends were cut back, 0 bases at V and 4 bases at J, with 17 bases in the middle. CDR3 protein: CSARDPSTGGADTQYF. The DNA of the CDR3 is TGCAGTGCTAGAGATCCCTCGACCGGGGGTGCAGATACGCAGTATTTT.

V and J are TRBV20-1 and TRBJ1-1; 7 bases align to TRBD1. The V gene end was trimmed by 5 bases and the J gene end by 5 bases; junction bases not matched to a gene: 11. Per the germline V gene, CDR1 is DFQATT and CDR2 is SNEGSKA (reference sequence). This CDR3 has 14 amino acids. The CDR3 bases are TGCAGTGCTGTAAGGACAGGTCGGTCGACTGAAGCTTTCTTT. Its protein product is CSAVRTGRSTEAFF.

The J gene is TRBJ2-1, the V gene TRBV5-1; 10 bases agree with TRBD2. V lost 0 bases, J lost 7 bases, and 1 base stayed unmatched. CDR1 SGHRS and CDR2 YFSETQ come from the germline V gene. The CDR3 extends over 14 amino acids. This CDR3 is CASSLGTSGNEQFF. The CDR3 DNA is TGCGCCAGCAGCTTGGGGACTAGCGGTAATGAGCAGTTCTTC.

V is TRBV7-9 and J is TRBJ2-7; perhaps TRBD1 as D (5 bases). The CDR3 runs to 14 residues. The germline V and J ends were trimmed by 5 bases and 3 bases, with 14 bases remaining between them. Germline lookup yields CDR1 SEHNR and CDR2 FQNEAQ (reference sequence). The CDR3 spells CASSPRQSNYEQYF. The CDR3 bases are TGTGCCAGCAGCCCTCGACAGAGTAACTACGAGCAGTACTTC.

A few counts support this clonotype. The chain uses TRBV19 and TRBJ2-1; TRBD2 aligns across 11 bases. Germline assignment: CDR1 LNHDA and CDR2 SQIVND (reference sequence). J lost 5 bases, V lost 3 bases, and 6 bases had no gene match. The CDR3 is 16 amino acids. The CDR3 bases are TGTGCCAGTAGTATTTGGAGACTAGCGGGGAACAATGAGCAGTTCTTC. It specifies CASSIWRLAGNNEQFF.

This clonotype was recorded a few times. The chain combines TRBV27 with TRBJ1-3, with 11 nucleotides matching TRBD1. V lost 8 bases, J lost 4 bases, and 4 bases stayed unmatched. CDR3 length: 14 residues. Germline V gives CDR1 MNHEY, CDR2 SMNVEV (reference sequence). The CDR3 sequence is CASWTGGSGNTIYF. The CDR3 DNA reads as TGTGCCAGCTGGACAGGGGGCTCCGGAAACACCATATATTTT.

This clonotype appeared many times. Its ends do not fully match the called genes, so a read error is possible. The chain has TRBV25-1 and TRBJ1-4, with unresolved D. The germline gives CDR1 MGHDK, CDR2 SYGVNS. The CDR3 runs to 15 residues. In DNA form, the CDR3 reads TGTGCCAGCAGCGAATCAAGGAGTTACACTGAAAAACTGTTTTTT. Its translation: CASSESRSYTEKLFF.

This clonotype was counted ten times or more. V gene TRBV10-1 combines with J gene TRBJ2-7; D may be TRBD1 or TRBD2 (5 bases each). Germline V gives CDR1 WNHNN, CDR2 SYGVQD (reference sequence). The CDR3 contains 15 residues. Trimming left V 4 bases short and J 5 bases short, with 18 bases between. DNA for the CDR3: TGCGCCAGCAGTGGGGGGTGGCAAGAAGGAAACGAGCAGTACTTC. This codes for CASSGGWQEGNEQYF.

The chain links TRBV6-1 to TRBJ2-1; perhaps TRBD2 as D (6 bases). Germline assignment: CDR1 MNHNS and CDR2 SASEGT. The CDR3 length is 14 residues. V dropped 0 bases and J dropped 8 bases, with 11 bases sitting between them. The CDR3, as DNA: TGTGCCAGCAGTGAAGCGCGGAGGGACGATGAGCAGTTCTTC. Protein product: CASSEARRDDEQFF.

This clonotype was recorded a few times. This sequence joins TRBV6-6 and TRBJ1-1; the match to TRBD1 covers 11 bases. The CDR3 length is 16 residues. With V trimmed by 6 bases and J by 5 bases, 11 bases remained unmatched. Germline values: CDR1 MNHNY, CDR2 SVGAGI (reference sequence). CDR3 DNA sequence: TGTGCCAGCAGACGAGCTCTCCGGGACAGGGGGACTGAAGCTTTCTTT. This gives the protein CASRRALRDRGTEAFF.

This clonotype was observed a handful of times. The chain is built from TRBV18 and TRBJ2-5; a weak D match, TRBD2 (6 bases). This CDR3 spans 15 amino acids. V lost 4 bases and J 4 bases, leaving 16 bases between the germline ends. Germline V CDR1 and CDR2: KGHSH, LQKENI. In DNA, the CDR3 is TGTGCCAGCTCACGACCGGGACTTGGGGGAGAGACCCAGTACTTC. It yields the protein CASSRPGLGGETQYF.

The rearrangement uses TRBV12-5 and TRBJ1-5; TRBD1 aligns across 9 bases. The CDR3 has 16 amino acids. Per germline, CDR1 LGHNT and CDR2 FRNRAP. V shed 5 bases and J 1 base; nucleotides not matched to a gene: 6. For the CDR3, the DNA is TGTGCTAGTGGTACCTTACAGGGGGCAAGCAATCAGCCCCAGCATTTT. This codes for CASGTLQGASNQPQHF. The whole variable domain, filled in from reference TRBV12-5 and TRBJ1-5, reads DARVTQTPRHKVTEMGQEVTMRCQPILGHNTVFWYRQTMMQGLELLAYFRNRAPLDDSGMPKDRFSAEMPDATLATLKIQPSEPRDSAVYFCASGTLQGASNQPQHFGDGTRLSIL.

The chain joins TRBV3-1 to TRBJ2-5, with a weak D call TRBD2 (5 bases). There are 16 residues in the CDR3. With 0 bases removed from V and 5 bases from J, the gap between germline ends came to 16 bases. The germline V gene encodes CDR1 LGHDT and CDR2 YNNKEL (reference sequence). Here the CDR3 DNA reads TGTGCCAGCAGCCAAGAGGCTAGCCGGCCGGGGGAGACCCAGTACTTC. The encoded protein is CASSQEASRPGETQYF.

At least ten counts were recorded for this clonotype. CDR3 coding DNA: TGTGCCAGCAGCTCCGCCCGAGCTAGCGGGAGTTACACAGATACGCAGTATTTT. Translation: CASSSARASGSYTDTQYF. The chain joins TRBV7-9 to TRBJ2-3, with 10 bases that match TRBD2. Germline V gives CDR1 SEHNR, CDR2 FQNEAQ (reference sequence). With 4 bases clipped from V and 2 bases from J, the junction kept 12 bases outside the gene matches. This CDR3 comprises 18 residues.

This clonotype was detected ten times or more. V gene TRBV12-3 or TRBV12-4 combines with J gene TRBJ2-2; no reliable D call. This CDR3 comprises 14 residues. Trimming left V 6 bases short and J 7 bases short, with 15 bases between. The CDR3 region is CASRRTGLHGELFF. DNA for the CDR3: TGTGCCAGCAGGCGGACCGGGCTCCACGGGGAGCTGTTTTTT.

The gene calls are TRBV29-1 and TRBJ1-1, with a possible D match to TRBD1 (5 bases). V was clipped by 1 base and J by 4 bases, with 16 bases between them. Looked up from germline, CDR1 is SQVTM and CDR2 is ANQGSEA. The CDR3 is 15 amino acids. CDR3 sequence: CSVEAKGGTGTEAFF. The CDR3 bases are TGCAGCGTTGAAGCCAAAGGAGGGACGGGCACTGAAGCTTTCTTT.

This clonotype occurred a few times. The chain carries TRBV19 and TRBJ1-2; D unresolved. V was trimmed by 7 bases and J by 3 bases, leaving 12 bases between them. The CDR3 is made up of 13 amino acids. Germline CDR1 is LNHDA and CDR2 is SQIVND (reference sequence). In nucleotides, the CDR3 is TGTGCCAGTATTCCGACCGGGGACTATGGCTACACCTTC. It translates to CASIPTGDYGYTF.

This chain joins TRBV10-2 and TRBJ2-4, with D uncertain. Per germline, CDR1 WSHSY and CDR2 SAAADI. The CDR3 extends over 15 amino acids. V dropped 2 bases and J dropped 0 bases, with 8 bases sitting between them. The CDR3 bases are TGCGCCAGCAGTGAGCCTAATCTAGCCAAAAACATTCAGTACTTC. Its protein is CASSEPNLAKNIQYF.

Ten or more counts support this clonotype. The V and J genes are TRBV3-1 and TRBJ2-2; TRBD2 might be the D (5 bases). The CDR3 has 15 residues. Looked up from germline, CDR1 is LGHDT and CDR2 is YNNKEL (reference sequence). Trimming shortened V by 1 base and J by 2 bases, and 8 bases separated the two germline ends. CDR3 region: CASSQGGANTGELFF. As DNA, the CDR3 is TGTGCCAGCAGCCAAGGGGGAGCCAACACCGGGGAGCTGTTTTTT.

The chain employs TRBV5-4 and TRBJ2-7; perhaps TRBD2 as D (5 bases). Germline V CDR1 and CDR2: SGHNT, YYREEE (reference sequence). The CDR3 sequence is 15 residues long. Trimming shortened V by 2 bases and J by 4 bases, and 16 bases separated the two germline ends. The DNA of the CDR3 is TGTGCCAGCAGCTTCAGGAGCCTAGCTGAATACGAGCAGTACTTC. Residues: CASSFRSLAEYEQYF.

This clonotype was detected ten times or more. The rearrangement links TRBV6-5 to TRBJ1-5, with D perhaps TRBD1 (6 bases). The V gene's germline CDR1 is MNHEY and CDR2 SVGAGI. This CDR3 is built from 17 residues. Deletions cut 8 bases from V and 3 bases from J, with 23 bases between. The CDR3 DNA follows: TGTGCCAGCTGTGGATCCTCCGAGGACAGAAACAATCAGCCCCAGCATTTT. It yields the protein CASCGSSEDRNNQPQHF.

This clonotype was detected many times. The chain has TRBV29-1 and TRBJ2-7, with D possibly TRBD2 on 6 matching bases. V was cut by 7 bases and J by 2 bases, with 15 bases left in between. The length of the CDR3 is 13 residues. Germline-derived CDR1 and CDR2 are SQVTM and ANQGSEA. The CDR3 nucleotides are TGCAGCGCTGCCGGGGGATCCCCCTACGAGCAGTACTTC. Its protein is CSAAGGSPYEQYF.